This entry lists 25 T cell receptor beta chains sequenced from one sample in a study of control samples from healthy donors and cancer patients. Assay: immunoSEQ multiplex PCR; the TCRdb copy retains only in-frame clones and omits some. Seen here are about 93,000 clones, about 85% observed once, and the top ten hold approximately 15%. Source material: blood. These receptors all come from a woman in her 70s in good health.

The rearrangement joins TRBV7-6 to TRBJ1-1; D remains unclear. V was cut by 1 base and J by 4 bases, with 16 bases left in between. Germline CDR1 is SGHVS and CDR2 is FNYEAQ. This CDR3 is 16 amino acids long. The CDR3: CASSLGAREMSTEAFF. The DNA of the CDR3 is TGTGCCAGCAGCTTAGGAGCGAGGGAAATGAGCACTGAAGCTTTCTTT.

The CDR3 coding sequence is TGCAGTGCAAGTAGACCGACTAGTGGGAGCAATGAGCAGTTCTTC. Protein sequence: CSASRPTSGSNEQFF. This chain links TRBV20-1 with TRBJ2-1, with D possibly TRBD2 on 6 matching bases. V was pared by 6 bases and J by 6 bases, with 21 bases between. The germline V gene encodes CDR1 DFQATT and CDR2 SNEGSKA (reference sequence). This CDR3 has 15 residues.

The chain uses TRBV5-6 and TRBJ1-5; maybe TRBD1 (5 bases). Germline V gene data show CDR1 as SGHDT and CDR2 as YYEEEE. This CDR3 spans 13 amino acids. With 4 bases removed from V and 7 bases from J, the gap between germline ends came to 12 bases. The chain's CDR3 is CASSRDPAQPQHF. CDR3 DNA: TGTGCCAGCAGCCGGGACCCGGCCCAGCCCCAGCATTTT.

This clone has only one observation. The J gene is TRBJ1-1, the V gene TRBV2, with D uncertain. The germline V gene encodes CDR1 SNHLY and CDR2 FYNNEI. The CDR3 length is 13 residues. With 0 bases removed from V and 5 bases from J, the gap between germline ends came to 7 bases. The CDR3 sequence: CASSEAMGTEAFF. As DNA, the CDR3 is TGTGCCAGCAGTGAAGCGATGGGGACTGAAGCTTTCTTT.

The V gene is TRBV10-3, the J gene TRBJ2-3, with TRBD2 matching 10 bases. The CDR3 extends over 17 amino acids. With 8 bases clipped from V and 8 bases from J, the junction kept 19 bases outside the gene matches. Germline CDR1 ENHRY, CDR2 SYGVKD. The CDR3 coding sequence is TGTGCCATCCTGGTCCCGTGGGCTAGCGGGAGTGACGGTACGCAGTATTTT. It encodes CAILVPWASGSDGTQYF.

The V gene is TRBV11-2, the J gene TRBJ2-3, with TRBD2 as a possible D gene (5 bases). The CDR3 extends over 16 amino acids. V lost 2 bases and J lost 1, with 13 bases in between. Germline V gives CDR1 SGHAT, CDR2 FQNNGV. The CDR3: CASSLLSGGGTDTQYF. The CDR3 DNA follows: TGTGCCAGCAGCTTATTGAGCGGTGGAGGCACAGATACGCAGTATTTT.

V gene TRBV7-9 combines with J gene TRBJ1-1; TRBD1 aligns across 7 bases. Germline CDR1 SEHNR, CDR2 FQNEAQ (reference sequence). Trimming at V came to 4 bases and at J to 0 bases, leaving 8 bases not matched to a gene. The CDR3 has 16 residues. Here the CDR3 reads CASSSGGRGMNTEAFF. The DNA for the CDR3 is TGTGCCAGCAGCTCAGGGGGAAGGGGAATGAACACTGAAGCTTTCTTT.

The rearrangement links TRBV5-1 to TRBJ1-5; D not resolved. V lost 4 bases to trimming and J lost 5 bases, with 10 bases between them. The CDR3 contains 13 residues. The V gene's germline CDR1 is SGHRS and CDR2 YFSETQ. CDR3: CASSPDLDQPQHF. The CDR3 DNA reads as TGCGCCAGCAGCCCGGACCTGGATCAGCCCCAGCATTTT.

The chain employs TRBV2 and TRBJ1-1; 7 bases match TRBD1. With 6 bases clipped from V and 2 bases from J, the junction kept 9 bases outside the gene matches. CDR3 length equals 15 residues. The germline gives CDR1 SNHLY, CDR2 FYNNEI. CDR3 sequence (DNA): TGTGCCAGCAGCAAACAGGGGTTTGAAAACACTGAAGCTTTCTTT. Its protein is CASSKQGFENTEAFF.

This clone has more than one count but fewer than ten. The chain combines TRBV2 with TRBJ2-3, with 7 bases matching TRBD1. Germline loops: CDR1 SNHLY, CDR2 FYNNEI. After removal of 6 bases from V and 2 bases from J, the junction contained 5 bases not matched to a gene. This CDR3 spans 14 amino acids. The CDR3 nucleotides read TGTGCCAGCAGAGGGGACAGACTCACAGATACGCAGTATTTT. Protein sequence: CASRGDRLTDTQYF.

The count of this clone is one. The chain joins TRBV7-3 to TRBJ1-1; D is unresolved. The CDR3 sequence is 13 residues long. Looked up from germline, CDR1 is SGHTA and CDR2 is FQGTGA. V lost 5 bases, J lost 1 base, and 8 bases lay in between. Here the CDR3 reads CASSLRANTEAFF. The CDR3 coding sequence is TGTGCCAGCAGCCTCCGGGCGAACACTGAAGCTTTCTTT.

CDR3 DNA sequence: TGTGCCAGTAGTATAGCCGGGACTAGAGGGGAGACCCAGTACTTC. It specifies CASSIAGTRGETQYF. The chain is built from TRBV19 and TRBJ2-5, with TRBD2 matching 8 bases. This CDR3 is 15 amino acids long. Germline CDR1 and CDR2: LNHDA and SQIVND (reference sequence). V gave up 1 base and J gave up 5 bases; unmatched junction bases: 6.

The V call is TRBV6-1, the J call TRBJ2-7; D is undetermined. Trimming took off 0 bases at V and 7 bases at J, with 13 bases between the two ends. The germline CDR1 and CDR2 sequences are MNHNS and SASEGT. CDR3 length: 14 residues. The CDR3 DNA reads as TGTGCCAGCAGTGAAGCGACACAAACCGGGGAGCAGTACTTC. As protein: CASSEATQTGEQYF.

This clone has only a few counts. The J gene is TRBJ1-5, the V gene TRBV7-2, with D tentatively TRBD1 (5 bases). The germline gives CDR1 SGHTA, CDR2 FQGNSA. The CDR3 length is 16 residues. V was shortened by 1 base and J by 3 bases, with 13 bases between the two germline ends. The CDR3 loop reads CASSLEGWGNNQPQHF. For the CDR3, the DNA is TGTGCCAGCAGCTTAGAGGGGTGGGGCAACAATCAGCCCCAGCATTTT.

The chain links TRBV18 to TRBJ1-2; D unresolved. CDR3 length: 12 residues. The germline V and J ends were trimmed by 6 bases and 7 bases, with 12 bases remaining between them. CDR1 and CDR2 from the germline V gene are KGHSH and LQKENI. The CDR3 sequence: CASSLLRSGYTF. CDR3 DNA sequence: TGTGCCAGCTCCCTGCTGCGAAGTGGCTACACCTTC.

This rearrangement joins TRBV29-1 to TRBJ1-1; D remains unclear. There are 14 residues in the CDR3. The germline V and J ends were trimmed by 6 bases and 2 bases, with 16 bases remaining between them. CDR1 SQVTM and CDR2 ANQGSEA come from the germline V gene. CDR3 DNA sequence: TGCAGCGTCGCCCCTGGAGTTGGCAACACTGAAGCTTTCTTT. Amino acids: CSVAPGVGNTEAFF.

The J gene is TRBJ2-5, the V gene TRBV29-1; D not resolved. Deletions cut 1 base from V and 3 bases from J, with 9 bases between. CDR3 length: 13 residues. Germline-derived CDR1 and CDR2 are SQVTM and ANQGSEA. The CDR3 DNA sequence: TGCAGCGTTGAAGGGCAGAGAGAAGAGACCCAGTACTTC. This translates into CSVEGQREETQYF.

DNA for the CDR3: TGTGCCAGCAGTGAATTTAATGGGATGGGTCAGCCCCAGCATTTT. Translation: CASSEFNGMGQPQHF. The rearrangement links TRBV2 to TRBJ1-5; no definite D call. Germline assignment: CDR1 SNHLY and CDR2 FYNNEI. V lost 2 bases, J lost 6 bases, and 14 bases lay in between. The CDR3 covers 15 residues. Looking up the rest from reference TRBV2 and TRBJ1-5 gives the full variable domain: EPEVTQTPSHQVTQMGQEVILRCVPISNHLYFYWYRQILGQKVEFLVSFYNNEISEKSEIFDDQFSVERPDGSNFTLKIRSTKLEDSAMYFCASSEFNGMGQPQHFGDGTRLSIL.

The CDR3 spells CASSPPSPYEQYF. The CDR3 DNA follows: TGTGCCAGCAGCCCGCCGTCGCCCTACGAGCAGTACTTC. The chain has TRBV7-2 and TRBJ2-7; D remains unclear. From germline, CDR1 is SGHTA and CDR2 FQGNSA. There are 13 residues in the CDR3. Trimming stripped 5 bases from V and 2 bases from J, with 10 bases between.

This chain connects TRBV19 to TRBJ2-7, with D perhaps matching TRBD2 (5 bases). Germline loops: CDR1 LNHDA, CDR2 SQIVND (reference sequence). V lost 1 base to trimming and J lost 2 bases, with 9 bases between them. The CDR3 has 14 amino acids. The DNA of the CDR3 is TGTGCCAGTAGTATAGGCGGGCCCGCCTACGAGCAGTACTTC. Translating it yields CASSIGGPAYEQYF.

CDR3 amino acids: CASSLDGRGETQYF. The CDR3, as DNA: TGTGCCAGCAGCTTAGACGGTAGGGGGGAGACCCAGTACTTC. The chain couples TRBV11-2 to TRBJ2-5; D perhaps matches TRBD1 (6 bases). This CDR3 contains 14 residues. Germline V gene sequence: CDR1 SGHAT, CDR2 FQNNGV. V shed 0 bases and J shed 5 bases, with 10 bases lying between them. Variable domain in full (rest from reference TRBV11-2 and TRBJ2-5): EAGVAQSPRYKIIEKRQSVAFWCNPISGHATLYWYQQILGQGPKLLIQFQNNGVVDDSQLPKDRFSAERLKGVDSTLKIQPAKLEDSAVYLCASSLDGRGETQYFGPGTRLLVL.

The chain recombines TRBV5-6 with TRBJ1-5; perhaps TRBD1 as D (6 bases). V gave up 0 bases and J gave up 7 bases, with 11 bases separating them. CDR1 is SGHDT and CDR2 is YYEEEE in the germline V gene. CDR3 length equals 14 residues. The CDR3 DNA sequence: TGTGCCAGCAGCTTGGCCGGGGGGCTACAGCCCCAGCATTTT. Protein product: CASSLAGGLQPQHF.

This clone occurred a few times. This rearrangement joins TRBV24-1 to TRBJ2-5, with 8 bases identical to TRBD1. The ends lost 3 bases at V and 5 bases at J; junction bases unmatched: 4. This CDR3 has 14 residues. The germline V gene has CDR1 KGHDR and CDR2 SFDVKD. The CDR3 reads CATSDQGAGETQYF. CDR3 DNA sequence: TGTGCCACCAGTGATCAGGGGGCCGGTGAGACCCAGTACTTC.

The chain carries TRBV6-5 and TRBJ1-3; TRBD1 aligns across 8 bases. V shed 7 bases, J shed 4 bases, and the junction held 6 bases outside the gene matches. This CDR3 is built from 14 residues. Germline V gene lookup returns CDR1 MNHEY and CDR2 SVGAGI. The CDR3 reads CASKKGTGGNTIYF. The CDR3 DNA reads TGTGCCAGCAAGAAGGGGACAGGCGGAAACACCATATATTTT.

The chain is built from TRBV4-2 and TRBJ2-1; 13 bases are a match to TRBD2. V lost 3 bases, J lost 8 bases, and 7 bases stayed unmatched. Germline V gene sequence: CDR1 LGHNA, CDR2 YNFKEQ. The CDR3 loop spans 16 amino acids. This chain's CDR3 is CASSQGGTSGVDEQFF. CDR3 nucleotide sequence: TGTGCCAGCAGCCAGGGCGGGACTAGCGGGGTCGATGAGCAGTTCTTC.